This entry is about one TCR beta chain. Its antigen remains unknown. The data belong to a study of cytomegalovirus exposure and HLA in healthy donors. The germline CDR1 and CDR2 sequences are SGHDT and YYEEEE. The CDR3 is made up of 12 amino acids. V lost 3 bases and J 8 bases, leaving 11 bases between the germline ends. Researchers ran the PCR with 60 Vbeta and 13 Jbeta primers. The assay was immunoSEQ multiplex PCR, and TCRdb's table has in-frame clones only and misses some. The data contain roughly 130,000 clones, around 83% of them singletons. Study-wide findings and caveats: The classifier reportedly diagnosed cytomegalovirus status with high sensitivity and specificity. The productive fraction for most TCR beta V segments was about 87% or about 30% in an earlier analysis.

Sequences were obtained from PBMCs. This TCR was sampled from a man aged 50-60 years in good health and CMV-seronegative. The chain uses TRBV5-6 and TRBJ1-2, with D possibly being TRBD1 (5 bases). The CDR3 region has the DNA TGTGCCAGCAGCTGGGCGGGGGACGGCTACACCTTC. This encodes CASSWAGDGYTF.